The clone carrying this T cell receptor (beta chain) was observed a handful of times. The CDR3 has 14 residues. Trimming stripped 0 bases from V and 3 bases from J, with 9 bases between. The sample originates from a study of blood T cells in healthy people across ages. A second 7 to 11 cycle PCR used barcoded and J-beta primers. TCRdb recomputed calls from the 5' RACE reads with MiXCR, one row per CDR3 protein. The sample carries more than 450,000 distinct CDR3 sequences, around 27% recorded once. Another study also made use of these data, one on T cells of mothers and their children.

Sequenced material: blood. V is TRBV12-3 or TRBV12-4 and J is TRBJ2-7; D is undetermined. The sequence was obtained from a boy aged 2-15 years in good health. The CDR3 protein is CASSLASSVYEQYF. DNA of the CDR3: TGTGCCAGCAGTTTAGCGTCGTCCGTCTACGAGCAGTACTTC.